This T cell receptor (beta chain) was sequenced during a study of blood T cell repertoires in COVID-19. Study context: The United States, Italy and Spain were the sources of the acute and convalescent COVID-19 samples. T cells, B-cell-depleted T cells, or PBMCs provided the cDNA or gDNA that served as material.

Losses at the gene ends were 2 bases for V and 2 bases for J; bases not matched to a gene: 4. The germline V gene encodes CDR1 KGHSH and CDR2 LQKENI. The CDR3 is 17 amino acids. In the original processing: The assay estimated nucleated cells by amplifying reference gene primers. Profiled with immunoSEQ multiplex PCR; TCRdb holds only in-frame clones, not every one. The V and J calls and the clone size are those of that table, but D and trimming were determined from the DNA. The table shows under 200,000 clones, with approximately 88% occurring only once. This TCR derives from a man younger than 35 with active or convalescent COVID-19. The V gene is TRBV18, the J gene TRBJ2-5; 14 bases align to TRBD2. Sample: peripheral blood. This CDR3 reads CASSPGLAGGFQETQYF. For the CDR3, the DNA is TGTGCCAGCTCACCAGGACTAGCGGGGGGATTTCAAGAGACCCAGTACTTC. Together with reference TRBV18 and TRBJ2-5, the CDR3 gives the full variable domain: NAGVMQNPRHLVRRRGQEARLRCSPMKGHSHVYWYRQLPEEGLKFMVYLQKENIIDESGMPKERFSAEFPKEGPSILRIQQVVRGDSAAYFCASSPGLAGGFQETQYFGPGTRLLVL.